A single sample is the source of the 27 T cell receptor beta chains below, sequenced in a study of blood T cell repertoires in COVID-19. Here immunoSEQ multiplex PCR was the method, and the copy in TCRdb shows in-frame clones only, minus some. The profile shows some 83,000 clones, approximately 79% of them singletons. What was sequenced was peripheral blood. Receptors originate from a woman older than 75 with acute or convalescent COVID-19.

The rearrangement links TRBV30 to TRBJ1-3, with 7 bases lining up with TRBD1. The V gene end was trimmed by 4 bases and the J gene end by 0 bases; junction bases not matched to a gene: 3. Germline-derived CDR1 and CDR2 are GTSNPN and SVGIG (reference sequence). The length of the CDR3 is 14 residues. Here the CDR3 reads CAWTGTDSGNTIYF. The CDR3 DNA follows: TGTGCCTGGACCGGGACAGACTCTGGAAACACCATATATTTT.

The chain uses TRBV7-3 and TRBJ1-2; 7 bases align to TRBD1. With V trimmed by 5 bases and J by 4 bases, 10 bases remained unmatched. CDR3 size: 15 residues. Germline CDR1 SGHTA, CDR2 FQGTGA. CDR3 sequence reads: CASSISTGSIYGYTF. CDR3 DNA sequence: TGTGCCAGCAGCATCTCGACAGGGAGCATCTATGGCTACACCTTC.

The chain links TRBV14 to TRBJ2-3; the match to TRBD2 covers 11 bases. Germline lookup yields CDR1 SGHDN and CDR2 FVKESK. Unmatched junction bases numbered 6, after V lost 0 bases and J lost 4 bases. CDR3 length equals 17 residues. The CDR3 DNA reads TGTGCCAGCAGCCAAGATCTAGCGGGGGGAACGGCAGATACGCAGTATTTT. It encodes CASSQDLAGGTADTQYF.

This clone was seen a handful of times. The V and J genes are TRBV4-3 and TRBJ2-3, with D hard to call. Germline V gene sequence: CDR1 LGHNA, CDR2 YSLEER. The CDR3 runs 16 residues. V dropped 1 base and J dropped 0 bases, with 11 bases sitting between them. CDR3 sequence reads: CASSQGAVVSTDTQYF. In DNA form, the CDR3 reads TGCGCCAGCAGCCAAGGGGCCGTCGTTAGCACAGATACGCAGTATTTT.

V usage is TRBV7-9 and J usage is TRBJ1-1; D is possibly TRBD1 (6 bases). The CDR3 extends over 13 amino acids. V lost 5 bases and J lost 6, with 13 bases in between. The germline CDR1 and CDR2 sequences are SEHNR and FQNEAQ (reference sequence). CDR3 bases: TGTGCCAGCAGCCCCACAGGGTTCGCTGAAGCTTTCTTT. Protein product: CASSPTGFAEAFF. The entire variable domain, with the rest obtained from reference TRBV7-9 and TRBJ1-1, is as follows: DTGVSQNPRHKITKRGQNVTFRCDPISEHNRLYWYRQTLGQGPEFLTYFQNEAQLEKSRLLSDRFSAERPKGSFSTLEIQRTEQGDSAMYLCASSPTGFAEAFFGQGTRLTVV.

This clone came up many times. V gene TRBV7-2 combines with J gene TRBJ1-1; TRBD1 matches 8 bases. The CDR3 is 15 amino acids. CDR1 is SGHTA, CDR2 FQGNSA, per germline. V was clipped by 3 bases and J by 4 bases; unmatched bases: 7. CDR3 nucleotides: TGTGCCAGCAGCTTTCTAGGGACAGGCCTCACTGAAGCTTTCTTT. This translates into CASSFLGTGLTEAFF.

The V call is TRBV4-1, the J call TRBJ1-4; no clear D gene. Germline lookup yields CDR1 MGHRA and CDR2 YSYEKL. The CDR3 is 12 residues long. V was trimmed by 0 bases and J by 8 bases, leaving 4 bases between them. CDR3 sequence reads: CASSQELEKLFF. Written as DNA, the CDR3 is TGCGCCAGCAGCCAAGAACTGGAAAAACTGTTTTTT.

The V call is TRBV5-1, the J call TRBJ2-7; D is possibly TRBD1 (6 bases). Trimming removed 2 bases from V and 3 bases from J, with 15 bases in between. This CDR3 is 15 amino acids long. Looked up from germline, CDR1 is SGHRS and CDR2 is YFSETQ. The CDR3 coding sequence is TGCGCCAGCAGCTTTGGTTGGGCAGGGGTCTACGAGCAGTACTTC. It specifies CASSFGWAGVYEQYF.

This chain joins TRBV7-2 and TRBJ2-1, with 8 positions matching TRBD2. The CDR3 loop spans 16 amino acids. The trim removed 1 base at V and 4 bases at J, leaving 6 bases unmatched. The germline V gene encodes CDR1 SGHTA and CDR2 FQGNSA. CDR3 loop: CASSLEAAGGYNEQFF. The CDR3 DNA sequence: TGTGCCAGCAGCTTAGAAGCGGCGGGGGGTTACAATGAGCAGTTCTTC.

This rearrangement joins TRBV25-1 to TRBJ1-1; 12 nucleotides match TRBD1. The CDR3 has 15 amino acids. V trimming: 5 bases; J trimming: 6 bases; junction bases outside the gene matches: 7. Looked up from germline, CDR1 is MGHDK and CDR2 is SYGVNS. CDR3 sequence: CASSKTGTGGSEAFF. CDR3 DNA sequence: TGTGCCAGCAGTAAAACCGGGACAGGGGGCTCTGAAGCTTTCTTT.

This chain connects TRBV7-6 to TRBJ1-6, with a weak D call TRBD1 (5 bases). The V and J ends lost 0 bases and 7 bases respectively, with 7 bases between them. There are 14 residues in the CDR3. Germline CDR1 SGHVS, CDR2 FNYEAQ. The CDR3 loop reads CASSLAGQNSPLHF. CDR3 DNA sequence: TGTGCCAGCAGCTTAGCGGGGCAGAATTCACCCCTCCACTTT.

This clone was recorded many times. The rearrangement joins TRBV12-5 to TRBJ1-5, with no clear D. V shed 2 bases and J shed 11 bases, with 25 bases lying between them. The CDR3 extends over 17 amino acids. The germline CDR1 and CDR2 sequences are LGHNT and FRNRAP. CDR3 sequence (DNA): TGTGCTAGTGGTTTGCTCCCGCCGGGAGGGATTTACGGAGCCCAGCATTTT. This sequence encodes CASGLLPPGGIYGAQHF.

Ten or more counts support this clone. DNA for the CDR3: TGTGCCAGCAGTTCCAGGATCAAAGGGGGCCTCTACGAGCAGTACTTC. Translated, it gives CASSSRIKGGLYEQYF. The chain combines TRBV28 with TRBJ2-7, with 7 bases fitting TRBD1. Germline V gene data show CDR1 as MDHEN and CDR2 as SYDVKM. The CDR3 extends over 16 amino acids. V lost 4 bases, J lost 3 bases, and 12 bases stayed unmatched.

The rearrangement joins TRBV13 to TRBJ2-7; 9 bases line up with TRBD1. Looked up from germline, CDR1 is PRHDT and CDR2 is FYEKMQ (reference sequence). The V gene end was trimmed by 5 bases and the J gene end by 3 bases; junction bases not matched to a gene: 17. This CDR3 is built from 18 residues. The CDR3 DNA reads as TGTGCCAGCAGCCAACTTACAGGGGGCTGGAGGGGGAACTACGAGCAGTACTTC. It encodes CASSQLTGGWRGNYEQYF.

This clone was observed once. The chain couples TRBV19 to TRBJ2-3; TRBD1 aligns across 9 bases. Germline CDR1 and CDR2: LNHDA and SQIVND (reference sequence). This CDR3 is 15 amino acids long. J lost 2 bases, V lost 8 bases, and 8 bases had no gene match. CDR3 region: CASSPRTGVTDTQYF. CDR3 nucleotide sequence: TGTGCCAGTTCCCCCAGGACAGGGGTCACAGATACGCAGTATTTT.

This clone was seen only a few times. The CDR3 here is CASSPDQGKAFF. The CDR3 DNA reads as TGTGCCAGCTCACCCGACCAGGGAAAAGCTTTCTTT. The chain couples TRBV18 to TRBJ1-1; a weak D match, TRBD1 (5 bases). This CDR3 has 12 amino acids. Trimming cost V 3 bases and J 9 bases, with 11 bases left between them. Germline V CDR1 and CDR2: KGHSH, LQKENI.

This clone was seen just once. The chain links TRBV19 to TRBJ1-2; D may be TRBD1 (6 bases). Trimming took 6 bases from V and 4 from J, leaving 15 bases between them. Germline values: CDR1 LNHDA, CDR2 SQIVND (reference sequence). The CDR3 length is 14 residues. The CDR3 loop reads CASRLGGAPYGYTF. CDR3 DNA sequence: TGTGCCAGTAGGCTAGGGGGTGCCCCCTATGGCTACACCTTC.

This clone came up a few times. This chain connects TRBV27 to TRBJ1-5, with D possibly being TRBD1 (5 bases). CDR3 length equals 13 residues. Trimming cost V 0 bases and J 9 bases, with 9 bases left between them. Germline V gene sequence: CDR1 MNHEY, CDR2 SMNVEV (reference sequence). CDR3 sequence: CASSLSIRGPQHF. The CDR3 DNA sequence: TGTGCCAGCAGTTTATCGATAAGGGGGCCCCAGCATTTT.

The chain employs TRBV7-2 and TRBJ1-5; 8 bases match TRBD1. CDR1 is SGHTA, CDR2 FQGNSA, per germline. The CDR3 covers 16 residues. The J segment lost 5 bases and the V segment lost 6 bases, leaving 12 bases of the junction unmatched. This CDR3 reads CASSPDRGQAHQPQHF. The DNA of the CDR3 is TGTGCCAGCAGTCCTGACAGGGGCCAAGCCCATCAGCCCCAGCATTTT.

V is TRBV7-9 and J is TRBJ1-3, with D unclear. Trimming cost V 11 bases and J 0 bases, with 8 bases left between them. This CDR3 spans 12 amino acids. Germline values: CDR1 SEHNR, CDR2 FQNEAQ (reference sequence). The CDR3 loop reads CAGGSSGNTIYF. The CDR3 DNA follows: TGTGCCGGCGGAAGCTCTGGAAACACCATATATTTT.

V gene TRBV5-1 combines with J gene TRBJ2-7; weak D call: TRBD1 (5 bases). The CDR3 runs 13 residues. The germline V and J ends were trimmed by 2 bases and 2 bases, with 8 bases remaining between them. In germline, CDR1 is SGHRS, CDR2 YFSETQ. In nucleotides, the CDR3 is TGCGCCAGCAGCTTAGAAGGGGCCTACGAGCAGTACTTC. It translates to CASSLEGAYEQYF. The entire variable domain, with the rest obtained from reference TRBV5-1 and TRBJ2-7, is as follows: KAGVTQTPRYLIKTRGQQVTLSCSPISGHRSVSWYQQTPGQGLQFLFEYFSETQRNKGNFPGRFSGRQFSNSRSEMNVSTLELGDSALYLCASSLEGAYEQYFGPGTRLTVT.

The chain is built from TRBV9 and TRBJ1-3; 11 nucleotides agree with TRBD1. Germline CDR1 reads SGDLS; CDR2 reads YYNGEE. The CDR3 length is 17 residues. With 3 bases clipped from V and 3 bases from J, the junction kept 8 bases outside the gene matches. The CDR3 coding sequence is TGTGCCAGCAGCGACCGGGACAGGGGGGTCTTTGGAAACACCATATATTTT. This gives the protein CASSDRDRGVFGNTIYF.

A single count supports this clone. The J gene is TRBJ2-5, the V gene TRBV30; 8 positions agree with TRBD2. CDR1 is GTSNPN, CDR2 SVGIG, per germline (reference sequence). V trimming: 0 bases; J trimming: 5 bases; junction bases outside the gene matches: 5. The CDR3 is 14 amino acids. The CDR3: CAWSVGGAWETQYF. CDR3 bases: TGTGCCTGGAGTGTCGGGGGGGCGTGGGAGACCCAGTACTTC.

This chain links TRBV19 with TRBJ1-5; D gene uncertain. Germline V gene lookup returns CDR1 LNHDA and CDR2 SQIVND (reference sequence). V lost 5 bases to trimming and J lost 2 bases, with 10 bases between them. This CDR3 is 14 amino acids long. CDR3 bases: TGTGCCAGTAGTGTCACGGTGGGCAATCAGCCCCAGCATTTT. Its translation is CASSVTVGNQPQHF.

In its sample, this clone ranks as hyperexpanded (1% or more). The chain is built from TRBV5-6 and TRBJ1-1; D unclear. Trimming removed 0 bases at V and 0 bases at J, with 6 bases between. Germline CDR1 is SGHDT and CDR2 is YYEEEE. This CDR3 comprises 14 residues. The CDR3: CASSLGGLNTEAFF. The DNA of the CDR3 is TGTGCCAGCAGCTTGGGAGGGCTGAACACTGAAGCTTTCTTT.

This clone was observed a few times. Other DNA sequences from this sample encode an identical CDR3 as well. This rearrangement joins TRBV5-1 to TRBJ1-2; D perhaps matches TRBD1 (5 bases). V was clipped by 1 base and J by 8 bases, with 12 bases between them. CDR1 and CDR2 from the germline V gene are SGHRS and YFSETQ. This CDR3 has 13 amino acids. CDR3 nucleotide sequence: TGCGCCAGCAGCTTGATGGGGGGAAAAGGCTACACCTTC. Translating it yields CASSLMGGKGYTF.

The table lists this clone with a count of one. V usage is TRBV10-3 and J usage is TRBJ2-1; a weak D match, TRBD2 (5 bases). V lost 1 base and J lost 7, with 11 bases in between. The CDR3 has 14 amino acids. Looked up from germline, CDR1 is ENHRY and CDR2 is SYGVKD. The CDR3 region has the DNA TGTGCCATCAGTGAGTTTGGAGGATTAAATGAGCAGTTCTTC. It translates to CAISEFGGLNEQFF.